The 30 T cell receptor beta chains given below trace back to one sample, sequenced in a study of Graves' ophthalmopathy and Graves' hyperthyroidism (dated by TCRdb to between 2018 and 2020). TCRdb shows the sequencer as Illumina HiSeq 2000. For repertoire sequencing, TCR beta CDR3 regions were amplified from RNA transcripts. A first-round RT-PCR used HTBI primers with the Qiagen OneStep RT-PCR kit, followed by a second-round multiplex PCR, size selection and purification. In TCRdb, the public reads were trimmed at Q25 with fastp and aligned with MiXCR, with productive beta chains retained. Each CDR3 protein appears once, grouped with its most common genes and DNA. Counted in this sample were about 550,000 distinct CDR3 sequences; roughly 39% of them appeared once. The leading ten clones occupy roughly 4.5% of the sample. The sequenced material came from peripheral blood or thyroid tissue (not recorded which). All receptors derive from an adult man with Graves' hyperthyroidism.

The CDR3 is CASNQDGQGYEQYF. The DNA for the CDR3 is TGCGCCAGCAACCAGGACGGGCAGGGTTACGAGCAGTACTTC. The rearrangement uses TRBV5-1 and TRBJ2-7; the D gene is possibly TRBD1 (5 bases). CDR3 length: 14 residues. V was cut by 6 bases and J by 4 bases, with 17 bases left in between. CDR1 SGHRS and CDR2 YFSETQ come from the germline V gene.

This clonotype was observed at least ten times. The chain couples TRBV7-9 to TRBJ2-1; D call uncertain. Trimming took off 2 bases at V and 1 base at J, with 9 bases between the two ends. Germline CDR1 and CDR2: SEHNR and FQNEAQ (reference sequence). This CDR3 has 15 amino acids. The CDR3 DNA reads as TGTGCCAGCAGCTTATTGGCGGCGTCCTACAATGAGCAGTTCTTC. Amino acid sequence: CASSLLAASYNEQFF.

V is TRBV7-8 and J is TRBJ2-5; 8 bases are a match to TRBD2. Germline values: CDR1 SGHVS, CDR2 FQNEAQ. Trimming cost V 5 bases and J 5 bases; bases outside gene matches: 7. There are 14 residues in the CDR3. CDR3 sequence: CASSMGLGAETQYF. CDR3 bases: TGTGCCAGCAGCATGGGACTAGGGGCCGAGACCCAGTACTTC.

A note on this clonotype: A much more abundant neighbour one base away suggests this may be a read error. The rearrangement joins TRBV7-2 to TRBJ2-2; D call uncertain. Trimming removed 5 bases at V and 4 bases at J, with 20 bases between. Germline CDR1 is SGHTA and CDR2 is FQGNSA. CDR3 size: 17 residues. CDR3 loop: CASSAYGRGTSTGELFF. CDR3 sequence (DNA): TGTGCCAGCAGCGCCTATGGCCGCGGAACGAGCACCGGGGAGCTGTTTTTT.

This rearrangement joins TRBV6-5 to TRBJ2-3; D remains ambiguous. The CDR3 runs 15 residues. Germline assignment: CDR1 MNHEY and CDR2 SVGAGI. The V end lost 5 bases, the J end lost 2 bases, and 14 bases lay between the germline ends. CDR3 in DNA: TGTGCCAGCAGTCCCGACTCGATTCACACAGATACGCAGTATTTT. As protein: CASSPDSIHTDTQYF.

This clonotype was observed a few times. The rearrangement joins TRBV5-4 to TRBJ2-5; the D gene is possibly TRBD2 (6 bases). The CDR3 is made up of 14 amino acids. V lost 4 bases, J lost 5 bases, and 15 bases lay in between. Germline CDR1 is SGHNT and CDR2 is YYREEE (reference sequence). CDR3 amino acids: CASSRESSWETQYF. CDR3 DNA: TGTGCCAGCAGCCGGGAGTCAAGTTGGGAGACCCAGTACTTC.

There are many counts of this clonotype. J is TRBJ2-7 and V is TRBV20-1; the match to TRBD2 covers 8 bases. The V and J ends lost 3 bases and 2 bases, in that order; junction bases with no gene match: 6. This CDR3 has 14 amino acids. Germline V gene data show CDR1 as DFQATT and CDR2 as SNEGSKA (reference sequence). This CDR3 is CSARPGTSTYEQYF. The CDR3 DNA is TGCAGTGCTAGGCCCGGGACTAGTACCTACGAGCAGTACTTC.

With regard to this clonotype: A read error may produce the germline difference seen at one junction end. The chain uses TRBV7-9 and TRBJ2-2; 8 bases map to TRBD1. The length of the CDR3 is 16 residues. CDR1 and CDR2 from the germline V gene are SEHNR and FQNEAQ (reference sequence). The CDR3 bases are TGTGCCAGCAGGATGCCCGACAGGGGTAACACCGGGGAGCTGCTTTTT. Protein product: CASRMPDRGNTGELLF.

As to this clonotype: A read error may produce the germline difference seen at one junction end. The chain recombines TRBV5-1 with TRBJ2-7, with 7 bases aligning to TRBD2. CDR3 length: 16 amino acids. Per the germline V gene, CDR1 is SGHRS and CDR2 is YFSETQ. CDR3: CASRHPTSEKTYEQYF. The CDR3 DNA reads TGTGCCAGCAGACATCCTACTAGCGAAAAAACCTACGAGCAGTACTTC.

The rearrangement uses TRBV7-2 and TRBJ2-1; 11 bases are shared with TRBD2. This CDR3 region has 20 residues. The V gene's germline CDR1 is SGHTA and CDR2 FQGNSA. After removal of 1 base from V and 4 bases from J, the junction contained 15 bases not matched to a gene. This chain's CDR3 is CASSLVGGRASGGPYNEQFF. The CDR3 region has the DNA TGTGCCAGCAGCTTAGTAGGGGGCAGGGCTAGCGGGGGGCCATACAATGAGCAGTTCTTC. Full variable domain (rest looked up from reference TRBV7-2 and TRBJ2-1): GAGVSQSPSNKVTEKGKDVELRCDPISGHTALYWYRQSLGQGLEFLIYFQGNSAPDKSGLPSDRFSAERTGGSVSTLTIQRTQQEDSAVYLCASSLVGGRASGGPYNEQFFGPGTRLTVL.

This chain joins TRBV20-1 and TRBJ2-5, with 12 bases lining up with TRBD2. CDR3 length equals 17 residues. Germline CDR1 is DFQATT and CDR2 is SNEGSKA (reference sequence). After removal of 4 bases from V and 2 bases from J, the junction contained 11 bases not matched to a gene. The CDR3 DNA sequence: TGCAGTGCTACTTCCTCCGGGACTAGCGGGCGACAAGAGACCCAGTACTTC. Translated: CSATSSGTSGRQETQYF.

The chain combines TRBV12-3 or TRBV12-4 with TRBJ2-7, with D unclear. Trimming pared 8 bases from V and 5 bases from J, leaving 13 bases between. This CDR3 is built from 12 residues. The CDR3 bases are TGTGCCAGCTCTTTTGGGGTCGACGAGCAGTACTTC. As protein: CASSFGVDEQYF.

This clonotype was observed at least ten times. The chain joins TRBV15 to TRBJ2-5; D perhaps matches TRBD1 (5 bases). Per germline, CDR1 LNHNV and CDR2 YYDKDF (reference sequence). Trimming took off 1 base at V and 2 bases at J, with 5 bases between the two ends. The CDR3 sequence is 13 residues long. DNA of the CDR3: TGTGCCACCAGCAGAGGACAGCAAGAGACCCAGTACTTC. Translated, it gives CATSRGQQETQYF.

This clonotype was detected many times. J is TRBJ2-7 and V is TRBV25-1; D possibly corresponds to TRBD1 (5 bases). This CDR3 is built from 16 residues. CDR1 MGHDK and CDR2 SYGVNS come from the germline V gene. V was shortened by 1 base and J by 0 bases, with 13 bases between the two germline ends. CDR3 amino acids: CASSELGQTASYEQYF. As DNA, the CDR3 is TGTGCCAGCAGTGAATTGGGGCAGACGGCCTCCTACGAGCAGTACTTC.

This clonotype was seen ten or more times. The rearrangement joins TRBV5-5 to TRBJ1-2; no clear D gene. The CDR3 has 16 residues. From germline, CDR1 is SGHKS and CDR2 YYEKEE (reference sequence). Trimming left V 0 bases short and J 0 bases short, with 12 bases between. The CDR3 DNA sequence: TGTGCCAGCAGCTTGGGACGGCAGGCAGCTAACTATGGCTACACCTTC. It yields the protein CASSLGRQAANYGYTF.

There are many counts of this clonotype. V gene TRBV24-1 combines with J gene TRBJ2-2; tentative D call: TRBD1 (6 bases). V was cut by 0 bases and J by 2 bases, with 12 bases left in between. The germline CDR1 and CDR2 sequences are KGHDR and SFDVKD. The CDR3 has 17 residues. CDR3 sequence reads: CATSDLAAGANTGELFF. The CDR3 DNA reads as TGTGCCACCAGTGATTTGGCGGCAGGGGCAAACACCGGGGAGCTGTTTTTT.

The chain employs TRBV19 and TRBJ1-2, with D hard to call. The V gene's germline CDR1 is LNHDA and CDR2 SQIVND (reference sequence). CDR3 length: 10 residues. Trimming left V 6 bases short and J 8 bases short, with 7 bases between. For the CDR3, the DNA is TGTGCCAGTAGGGTGACAGGCTACACCTTC. Translation: CASRVTGYTF.

The J gene is TRBJ2-5, the V gene TRBV29-1; D unclear. V was cut by 8 bases and J by 4 bases, with 17 bases left in between. The germline CDR1 and CDR2 sequences are SQVTM and ANQGSEA. The CDR3 is 13 residues long. This chain's CDR3 is CSSDQEGRETQYF. Written as DNA, the CDR3 is TGCAGCAGTGATCAGGAAGGGCGAGAGACCCAGTACTTC.

This clonotype was counted at least ten times. The V and J genes are TRBV19 and TRBJ1-4; weak D call: TRBD1 (6 bases). The CDR3 extends over 14 amino acids. The V and J ends lost 9 bases and 8 bases respectively, with 19 bases between them. Germline CDR1 LNHDA, CDR2 SQIVND (reference sequence). The CDR3 DNA sequence: TGTGCCAGCGCCAAAACCCCGGGACAAGAAAAACTGTTTTTT. This encodes CASAKTPGQEKLFF.

In its sample, this clonotype was seen a few times. The chain has TRBV7-9 and TRBJ2-3; either TRBD1 or TRBD2 may supply D (5 bases each). Germline values: CDR1 SEHNR, CDR2 FQNEAQ (reference sequence). This CDR3 comprises 14 residues. V was shortened by 2 bases and J by 0 bases, with 6 bases between the two germline ends. The CDR3 coding sequence is TGTGCCAGCAGCTTAAGGGACAGCACAGATACGCAGTATTTT. It specifies CASSLRDSTDTQYF.

V is TRBV29-1 and J is TRBJ2-7, with D possibly matching TRBD2 (6 bases). CDR1 and CDR2 (germline): SQVTM, ANQGSEA. Trimming removed 7 bases at V and 4 bases at J, with 17 bases between. The CDR3 contains 13 residues. The CDR3 DNA follows: TGCAGCGCCCACTCGGGGGTGGTTTACGAGCAGTACTTC. Its translation: CSAHSGVVYEQYF.

This sequence joins TRBV27 and TRBJ1-2; TRBD1 agrees at 8 bases. J lost 4 bases, V lost 4 bases, and 11 bases had no gene match. The length of the CDR3 is 16 residues. Germline values: CDR1 MNHEY, CDR2 SMNVEV (reference sequence). CDR3 bases: TGTGCCAGCAGTTCCCACCCTCAAACAGGGGGCTATGGCTACACCTTC. It codes for CASSSHPQTGGYGYTF.

The table lists this clonotype with a few counts. The genes are TRBV4-1 and TRBJ2-2; possible D gene TRBD1, 6 bases. The CDR3 consists of 17 residues. The germline V gene encodes CDR1 MGHRA and CDR2 YSYEKL. The V end was cut by 1 base, the J end by 0 bases, with 12 bases between. As DNA, the CDR3 is TGCGCCAGCAGCCAAGGGAGGACAGACGCGAACACCGGGGAGCTGTTTTTT. Amino acid sequence: CASSQGRTDANTGELFF.

This sequence joins TRBV29-1 and TRBJ1-2; TRBD1 aligns across 7 bases. The trim removed 6 bases at V and 7 bases at J, leaving 5 bases unmatched. Germline V gene data show CDR1 as SQVTM and CDR2 as ANQGSEA. This CDR3 contains 11 residues. The CDR3 DNA is TGCAGCGTGGGGACAGAAGGTGGCTACACCTTC. This codes for CSVGTEGGYTF. The variable domain in full, with the rest retrieved from reference TRBV29-1 and TRBJ1-2, is SAVISQKPSRDICQRGTSLTIQCQVDSQVTMMFWYRQQPGQSLTLIATANQGSEATYESGFVIDKFPISRPNLTFSTLTVSNMSPEDSSIYLCSVGTEGGYTFGSGTRLTVV.

Concerning this clonotype itself: This could be a read error, since a much larger clone is one nucleotide away. V gene TRBV7-9 combines with J gene TRBJ2-2; no firm D call. V lost 2 bases and J 1 base, leaving 5 bases between the germline ends. The CDR3 loop spans 14 amino acids. The germline gives CDR1 SEHNR, CDR2 FQNEAQ (reference sequence). CDR3 region: CASSLMRNTGELFF. The CDR3 nucleotides read TGTGCCAGCAGCTTAATGAGGAACACCGGGGAGCTGTTTTTT.

The chain carries TRBV12-3 or TRBV12-4 and TRBJ1-4, with 7 bases that match TRBD1. This CDR3 has 13 residues. J lost 7 bases, V lost 3 bases, and 2 bases had no gene match. The CDR3 region is CASSFQGGEKLFF. The CDR3 DNA sequence: TGTGCCAGCAGTTTCCAGGGGGGTGAAAAACTGTTTTTT.

This clonotype was recorded at least ten times. This chain connects TRBV10-3 to TRBJ2-7; D is perhaps TRBD2 (6 bases). V lost 8 bases and J lost 0, with 11 bases in between. Germline V gene lookup returns CDR1 ENHRY and CDR2 SYGVKD. The CDR3 extends over 13 amino acids. This CDR3 reads CAIRGTDSYEQYF. The CDR3 DNA reads TGTGCCATCCGCGGGACCGACTCCTACGAGCAGTACTTC.

The chain couples TRBV5-1 to TRBJ2-6; D unresolved. Germline V gene data show CDR1 as SGHRS and CDR2 as YFSETQ. V lost 2 bases and J lost 1, with 10 bases in between. CDR3 size: 16 residues. The CDR3 here is CASSFRGDSGANVLTF. Here the CDR3 DNA reads TGCGCCAGCAGCTTCAGAGGCGATTCTGGGGCCAACGTCCTGACTTTC.

This clonotype has ten or more counts. In DNA form, the CDR3 reads TGTGCCAGCAGCCAAGACCCCCCCGGGACAGGGAGGAACACCGGGGAGCTGTTTTTT. Its protein is CASSQDPPGTGRNTGELFF. The chain couples TRBV4-2 to TRBJ2-2; TRBD1 matches 9 bases. Unmatched junction bases numbered 9, after V lost 0 bases and J lost 1 base. CDR3 length: 19 amino acids. Germline V gives CDR1 LGHNA, CDR2 YNFKEQ.

This rearrangement joins TRBV7-9 to TRBJ2-7; 8 positions match TRBD1. The junction had 6 bases not matched to a gene; V was cut back by 8 bases and J by 3 bases. The germline V gene has CDR1 SEHNR and CDR2 FQNEAQ (reference sequence). The CDR3 runs 13 residues. The DNA for the CDR3 is TGTGCCAGCGAAAAAACAGGGGGCTACGAGCAGTACTTC. Translated, it gives CASEKTGGYEQYF. Filled out from reference TRBV7-9 and TRBJ2-7, the complete variable domain reads DTGVSQNPRHKITKRGQNVTFRCDPISEHNRLYWYRQTLGQGPEFLTYFQNEAQLEKSRLLSDRFSAERPKGSFSTLEIQRTEQGDSAMYLCASEKTGGYEQYFGPGTRLTVT.